This entry concerns a single T cell receptor (beta chain). Only in-frame clones appear in the TCRdb table, and some are missing; sequencing was by immunoSEQ multiplex PCR. The sample has about 36,000 clones; about 81% are singletons. This CDR3 is 17 amino acids long. CDR1 and CDR2 from the germline V gene are LNHNV and YYDKDF (reference sequence). The J segment lost 7 bases and the V segment lost 3 bases, leaving 12 bases of the junction unmatched. These data are taken from a study of OX40 agonist ivuxolimab in advanced cancers. The V call is TRBV15, the J call TRBJ2-1, with TRBD2 identical over 10 bases. The material was CD4+ or CD8+ T cells sorted from blood, obtained in a trial of the OX40 agonist ivuxolimab. The source of this sequence is an adult with an advanced solid tumor such as melanoma, head and neck, liver or kidney cancer. The CDR3 loop is CATSSWGSGRAGNEQFF. The CDR3 bases are TGTGCCACCAGCAGCTGGGGGAGCGGGAGGGCCGGAAATGAGCAGTTCTTC.